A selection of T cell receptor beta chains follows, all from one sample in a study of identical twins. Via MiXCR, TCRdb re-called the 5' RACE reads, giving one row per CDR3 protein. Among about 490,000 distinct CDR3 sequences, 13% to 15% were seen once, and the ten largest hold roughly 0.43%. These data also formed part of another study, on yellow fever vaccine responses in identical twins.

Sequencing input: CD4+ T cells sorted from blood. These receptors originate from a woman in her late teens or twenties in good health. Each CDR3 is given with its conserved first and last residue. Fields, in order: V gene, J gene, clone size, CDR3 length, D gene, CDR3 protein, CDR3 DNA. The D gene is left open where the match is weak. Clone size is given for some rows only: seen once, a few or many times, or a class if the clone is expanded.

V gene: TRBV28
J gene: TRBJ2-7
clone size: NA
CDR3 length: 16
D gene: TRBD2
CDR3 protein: CASRGYAGTSTYEQYF
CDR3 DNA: TGTGCCAGCAGGGGGTACGCCGGGACTAGTACCTACGAGCAGTACTTC

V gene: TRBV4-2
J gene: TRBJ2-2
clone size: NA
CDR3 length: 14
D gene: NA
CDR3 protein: CASSPLRDTGELFF
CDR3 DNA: TGTGCCAGCAGCCCCTTGAGGGACACCGGGGAGCTGTTTTTT

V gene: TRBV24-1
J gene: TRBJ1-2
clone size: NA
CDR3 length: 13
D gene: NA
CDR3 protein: CATCQGVDYGYTF
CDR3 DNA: TGTGCCACCTGCCAAGGGGTAGACTATGGCTACACCTTC

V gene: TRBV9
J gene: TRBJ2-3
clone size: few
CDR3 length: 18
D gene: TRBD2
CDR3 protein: CASSVERGLAGEADTQYF
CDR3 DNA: TGTGCCAGCAGCGTAGAGAGGGGACTAGCGGGGGAGGCAGATACGCAGTATTTT

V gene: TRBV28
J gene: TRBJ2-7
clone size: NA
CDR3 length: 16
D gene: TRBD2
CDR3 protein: CASSLTSGHKTYEQYF
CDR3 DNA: TGTGCCAGCAGTTTGACTAGCGGACACAAAACCTACGAGCAGTACTTC

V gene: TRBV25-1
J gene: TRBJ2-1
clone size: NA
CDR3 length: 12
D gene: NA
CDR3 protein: CASSILQVGLFF
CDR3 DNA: TGTGCCAGCAGTATTCTCCAAGTTGGACTGTTCTTC

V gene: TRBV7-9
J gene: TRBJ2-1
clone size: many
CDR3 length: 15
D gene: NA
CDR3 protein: CASSEQVSPYNEQFF
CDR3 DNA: TGTGCCAGCAGCGAACAGGTGTCACCCTACAATGAGCAGTTCTTC

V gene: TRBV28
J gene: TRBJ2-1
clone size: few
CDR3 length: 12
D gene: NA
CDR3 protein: CASSPPLNEQFF
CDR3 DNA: TGTGCCAGCAGTCCCCCATTAAATGAGCAGTTCTTC

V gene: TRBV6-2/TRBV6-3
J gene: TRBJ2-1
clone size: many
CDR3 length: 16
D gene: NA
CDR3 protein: CASSRDLGSSYNEQFF
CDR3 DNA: TGTGCCAGCAGCCGGGACCTAGGGAGCTCCTACAATGAGCAGTTCTTC

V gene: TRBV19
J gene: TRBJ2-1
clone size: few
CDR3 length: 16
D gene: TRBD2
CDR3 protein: CASSGVAGVFGDEQFF
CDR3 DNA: TGTGCCAGTAGTGGGGTAGCGGGGGTCTTTGGCGATGAGCAGTTCTTC

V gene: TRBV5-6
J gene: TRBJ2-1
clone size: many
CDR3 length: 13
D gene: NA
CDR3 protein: CASSLESFNEQFF
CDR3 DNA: TGTGCCAGCAGCTTGGAAAGTTTCAATGAGCAGTTCTTC

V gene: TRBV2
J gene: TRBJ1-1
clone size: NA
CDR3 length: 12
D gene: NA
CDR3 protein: CASSESTAEAFF
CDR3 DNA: TGTGCCAGCAGTGAATCGACAGCTGAAGCTTTCTTT

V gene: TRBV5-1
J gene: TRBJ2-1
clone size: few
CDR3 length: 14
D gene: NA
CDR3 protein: CASSFEQTYNEQFF
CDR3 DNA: TGCGCCAGCAGCTTTGAACAAACCTACAATGAGCAGTTCTTC

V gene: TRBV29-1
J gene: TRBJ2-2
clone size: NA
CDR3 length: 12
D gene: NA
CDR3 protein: CSVEKGPGELFF
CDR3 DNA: TGCAGCGTTGAGAAGGGGCCCGGGGAGCTGTTTTTT

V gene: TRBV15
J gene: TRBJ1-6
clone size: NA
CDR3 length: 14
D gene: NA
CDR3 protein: CATSRQVDNSPLHF
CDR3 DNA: TGTGCCACCAGCAGGCAGGTGGATAATTCACCCCTCCACTTT

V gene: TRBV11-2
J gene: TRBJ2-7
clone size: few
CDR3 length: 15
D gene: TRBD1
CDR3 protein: CASSLTGTGSNEQYF
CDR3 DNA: TGTGCCAGCAGCTTGACCGGGACAGGGAGTAACGAGCAGTACTTC

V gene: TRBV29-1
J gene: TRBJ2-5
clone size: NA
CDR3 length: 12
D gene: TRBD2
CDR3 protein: CSVFGTTETQYF
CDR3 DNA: TGCAGCGTTTTTGGGACTACGGAGACCCAGTACTTC

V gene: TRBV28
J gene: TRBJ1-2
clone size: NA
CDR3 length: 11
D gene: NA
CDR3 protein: CASSASFGYTF
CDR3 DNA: TGTGCCAGCAGTGCCTCGTTTGGCTACACCTTC

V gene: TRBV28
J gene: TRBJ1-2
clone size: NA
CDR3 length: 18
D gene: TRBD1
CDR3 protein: CASSLWTGGGGLDYGYTF
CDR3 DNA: TGTGCCAGCAGTTTATGGACAGGGGGAGGTGGTTTAGACTATGGCTACACCTTC

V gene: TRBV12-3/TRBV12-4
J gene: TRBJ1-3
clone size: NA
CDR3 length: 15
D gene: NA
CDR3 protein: CASSFVGGSGNTIYF
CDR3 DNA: TGTGCCAGCAGTTTTGTTGGGGGCTCTGGAAACACCATATATTTT

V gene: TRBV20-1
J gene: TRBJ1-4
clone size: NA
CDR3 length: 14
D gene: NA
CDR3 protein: CSAPQGYGNEKLFF
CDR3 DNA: TGCAGTGCTCCACAGGGTTATGGTAATGAAAAACTGTTTTTT